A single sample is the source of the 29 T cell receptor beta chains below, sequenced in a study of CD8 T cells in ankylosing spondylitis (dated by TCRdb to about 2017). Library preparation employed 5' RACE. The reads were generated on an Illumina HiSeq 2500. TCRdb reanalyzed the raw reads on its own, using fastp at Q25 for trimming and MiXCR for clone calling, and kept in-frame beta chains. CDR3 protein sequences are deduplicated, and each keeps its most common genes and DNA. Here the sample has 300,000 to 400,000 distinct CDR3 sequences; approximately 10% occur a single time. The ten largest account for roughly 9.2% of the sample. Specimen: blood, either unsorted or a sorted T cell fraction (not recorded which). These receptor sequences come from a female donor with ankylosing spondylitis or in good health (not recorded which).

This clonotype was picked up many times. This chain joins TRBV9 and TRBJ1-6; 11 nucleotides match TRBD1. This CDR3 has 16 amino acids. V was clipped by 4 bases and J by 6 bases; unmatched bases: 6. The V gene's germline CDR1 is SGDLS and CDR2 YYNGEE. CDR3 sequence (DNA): TGTGCCAGCAGCCCTCGGACAGGGGGCCGTAATTCACCCCTCCACTTT. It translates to CASSPRTGGRNSPLHF.

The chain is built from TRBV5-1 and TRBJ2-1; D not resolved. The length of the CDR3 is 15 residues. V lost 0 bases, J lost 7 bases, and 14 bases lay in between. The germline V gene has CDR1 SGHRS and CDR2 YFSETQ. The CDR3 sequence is CASSLVVAVTNEQFF. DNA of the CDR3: TGCGCCAGCAGCTTGGTGGTTGCGGTTACAAATGAGCAGTTCTTC.

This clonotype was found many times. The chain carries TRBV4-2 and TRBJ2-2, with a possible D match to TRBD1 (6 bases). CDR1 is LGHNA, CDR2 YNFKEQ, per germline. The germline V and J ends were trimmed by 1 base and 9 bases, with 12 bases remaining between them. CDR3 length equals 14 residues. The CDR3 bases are TGTGCCAGCAGCCAAGTTGGGGGCGGCCGGGAGCTGTTTTTT. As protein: CASSQVGGGRELFF.

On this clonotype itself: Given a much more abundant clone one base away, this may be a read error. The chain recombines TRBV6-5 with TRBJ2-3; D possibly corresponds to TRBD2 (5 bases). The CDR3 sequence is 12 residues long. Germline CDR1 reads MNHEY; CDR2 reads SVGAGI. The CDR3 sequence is CASSTPGSTQNF. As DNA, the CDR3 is TGTGCCAGCAGCACACCTGGGAGTACGCAGAATTTT.

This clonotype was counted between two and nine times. The CDR3 region is CASSLGVRQETQYF. Written as DNA, the CDR3 is TGTGCCAGCAGTTTAGGGGTCAGACAAGAGACCCAGTACTTC. J is TRBJ2-5 and V is TRBV12-3 or TRBV12-4; D is unresolved. This CDR3 region has 14 residues. Trimming removed 1 base at V and 2 bases at J, with 8 bases between.

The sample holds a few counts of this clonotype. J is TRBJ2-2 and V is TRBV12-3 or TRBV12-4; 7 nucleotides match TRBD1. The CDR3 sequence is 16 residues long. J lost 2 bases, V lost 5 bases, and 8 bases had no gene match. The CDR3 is CASSPRQGSNTGELFF. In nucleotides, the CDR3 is TGTGCCAGCAGTCCGAGACAGGGCTCTAACACCGGGGAGCTGTTTTTT.

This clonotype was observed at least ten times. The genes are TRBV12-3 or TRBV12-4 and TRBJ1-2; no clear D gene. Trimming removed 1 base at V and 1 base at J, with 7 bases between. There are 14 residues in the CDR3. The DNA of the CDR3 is TGTGCCAGCAGTTTAGGGCGGAATAACTATGGCTACACCTTC. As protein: CASSLGRNNYGYTF.

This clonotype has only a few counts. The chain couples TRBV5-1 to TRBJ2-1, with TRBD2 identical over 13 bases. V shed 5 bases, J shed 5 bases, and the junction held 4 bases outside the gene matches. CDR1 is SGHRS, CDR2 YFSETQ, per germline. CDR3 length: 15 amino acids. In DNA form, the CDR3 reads TGCGCCAGCAGACCGGGACTAGCGGGGAACAATGAGCAGTTCTTC. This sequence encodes CASRPGLAGNNEQFF.

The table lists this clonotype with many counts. This chain's CDR3 is CASSLFGTIGNTQYF. Written as DNA, the CDR3 is TGTGCCAGCAGTTTATTTGGGACTATCGGGAATACGCAGTATTTT. The rearrangement links TRBV12-3 or TRBV12-4 to TRBJ2-3; the match to TRBD2 covers 7 bases. The CDR3 runs to 15 residues. The trim removed 2 bases at V and 7 bases at J, leaving 9 bases unmatched.

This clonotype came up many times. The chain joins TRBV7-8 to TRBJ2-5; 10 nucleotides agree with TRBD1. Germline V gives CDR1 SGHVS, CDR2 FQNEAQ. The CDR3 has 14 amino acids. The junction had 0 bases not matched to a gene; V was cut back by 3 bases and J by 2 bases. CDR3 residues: CASSLGQGQETQYF. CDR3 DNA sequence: TGTGCCAGCAGCTTGGGACAGGGGCAAGAGACCCAGTACTTC.

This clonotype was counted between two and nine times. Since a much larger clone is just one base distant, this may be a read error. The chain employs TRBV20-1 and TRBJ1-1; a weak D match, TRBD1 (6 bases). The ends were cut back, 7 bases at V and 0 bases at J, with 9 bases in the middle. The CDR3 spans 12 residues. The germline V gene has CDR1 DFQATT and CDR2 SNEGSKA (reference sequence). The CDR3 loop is CSEQGMNTEAFF. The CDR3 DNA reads TGCAGTGAGCAGGGGATGAACACTGAAGCTTTCTTT.

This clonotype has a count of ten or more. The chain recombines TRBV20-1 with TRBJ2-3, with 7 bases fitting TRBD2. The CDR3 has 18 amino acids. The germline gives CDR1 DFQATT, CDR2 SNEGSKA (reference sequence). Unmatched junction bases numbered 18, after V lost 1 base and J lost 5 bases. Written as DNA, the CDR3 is TGCAGTGCTAGAGCCCGCCGGGGTGTAGCGGGTTTTATAGATACGCAGTATTTT. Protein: CSARARRGVAGFIDTQYF.

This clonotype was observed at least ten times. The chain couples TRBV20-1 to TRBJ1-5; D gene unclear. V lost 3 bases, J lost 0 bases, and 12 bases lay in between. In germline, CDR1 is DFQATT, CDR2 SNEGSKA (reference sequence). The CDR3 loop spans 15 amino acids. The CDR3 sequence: CSASGSSYSNQPQHF. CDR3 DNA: TGCAGTGCTAGTGGCAGCTCTTATAGCAATCAGCCCCAGCATTTT.

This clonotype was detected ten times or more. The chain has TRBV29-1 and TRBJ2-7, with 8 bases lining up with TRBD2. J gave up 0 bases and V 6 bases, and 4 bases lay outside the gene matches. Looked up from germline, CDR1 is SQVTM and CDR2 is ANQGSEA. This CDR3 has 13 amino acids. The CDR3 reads CSVGLAGSYEQYF. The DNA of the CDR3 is TGCAGCGTAGGGCTAGCGGGCTCCTACGAGCAGTACTTC.

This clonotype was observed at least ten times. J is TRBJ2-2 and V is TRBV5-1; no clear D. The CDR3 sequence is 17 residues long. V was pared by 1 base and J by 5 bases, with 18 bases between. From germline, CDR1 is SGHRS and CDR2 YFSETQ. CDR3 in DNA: TGCGCCAGCAGCTTGCCCCCGCGATTCCCTCGGACCGGGGAGCTGTTTTTT. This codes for CASSLPPRFPRTGELFF.

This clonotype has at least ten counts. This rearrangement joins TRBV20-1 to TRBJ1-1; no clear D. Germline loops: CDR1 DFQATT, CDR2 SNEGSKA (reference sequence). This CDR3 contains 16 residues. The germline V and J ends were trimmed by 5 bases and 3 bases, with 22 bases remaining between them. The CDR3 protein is CSALGPAGSWDTEAFF. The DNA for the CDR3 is TGCAGTGCTCTGGGTCCCGCCGGTTCCTGGGACACTGAAGCTTTCTTT.

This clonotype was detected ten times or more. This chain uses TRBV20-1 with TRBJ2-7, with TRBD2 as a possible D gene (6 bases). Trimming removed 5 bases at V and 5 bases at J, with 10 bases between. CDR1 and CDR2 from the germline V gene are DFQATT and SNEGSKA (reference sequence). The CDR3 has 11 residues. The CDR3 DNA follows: TGCAGTGCTCGGTGGGGGGACGAGCAGTACTTC. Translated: CSARWGDEQYF.

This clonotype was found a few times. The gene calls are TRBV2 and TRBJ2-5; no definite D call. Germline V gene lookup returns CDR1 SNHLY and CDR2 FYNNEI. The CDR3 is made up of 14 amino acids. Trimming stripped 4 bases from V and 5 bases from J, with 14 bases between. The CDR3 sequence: CASSVGVLGETQYF. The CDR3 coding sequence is TGTGCCAGCAGTGTTGGGGTTTTAGGGGAGACCCAGTACTTC.

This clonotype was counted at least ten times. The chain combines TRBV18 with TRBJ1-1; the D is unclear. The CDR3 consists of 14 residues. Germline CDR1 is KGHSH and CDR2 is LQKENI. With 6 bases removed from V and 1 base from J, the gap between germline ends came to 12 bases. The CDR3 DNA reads TGTGCCAGCTCCGCCGCTCGGAAGAACACTGAAGCTTTCTTT. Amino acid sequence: CASSAARKNTEAFF.

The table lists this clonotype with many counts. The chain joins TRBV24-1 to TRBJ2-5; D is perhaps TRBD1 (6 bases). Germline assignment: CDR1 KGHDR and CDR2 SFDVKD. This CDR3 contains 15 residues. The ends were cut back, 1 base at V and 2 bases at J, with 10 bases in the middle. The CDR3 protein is CATSDFTGQQETQYF. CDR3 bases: TGTGCCACCAGTGATTTCACGGGACAACAAGAGACCCAGTACTTC.

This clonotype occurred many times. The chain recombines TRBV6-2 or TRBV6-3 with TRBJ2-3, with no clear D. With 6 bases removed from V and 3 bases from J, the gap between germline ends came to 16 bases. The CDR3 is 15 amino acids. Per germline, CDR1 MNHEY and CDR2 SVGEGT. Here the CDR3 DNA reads TGTGCCAGCAGCCGGACCCCAGAATTTACAGATACGCAGTATTTT. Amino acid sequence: CASSRTPEFTDTQYF.

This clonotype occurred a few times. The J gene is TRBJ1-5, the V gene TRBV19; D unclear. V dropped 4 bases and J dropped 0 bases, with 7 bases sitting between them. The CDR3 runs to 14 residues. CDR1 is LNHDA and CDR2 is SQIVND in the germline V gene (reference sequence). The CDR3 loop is CASSRPYSNQPQHF. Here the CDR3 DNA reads TGTGCCAGTAGTAGACCTTATAGCAATCAGCCCCAGCATTTT.

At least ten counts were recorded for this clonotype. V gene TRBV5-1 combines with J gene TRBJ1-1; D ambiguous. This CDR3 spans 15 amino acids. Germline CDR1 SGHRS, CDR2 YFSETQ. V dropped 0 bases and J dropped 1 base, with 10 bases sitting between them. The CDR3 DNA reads TGCGCCAGCAGCTTGGAACGGACCCGGAACACTGAAGCTTTCTTT. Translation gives CASSLERTRNTEAFF.

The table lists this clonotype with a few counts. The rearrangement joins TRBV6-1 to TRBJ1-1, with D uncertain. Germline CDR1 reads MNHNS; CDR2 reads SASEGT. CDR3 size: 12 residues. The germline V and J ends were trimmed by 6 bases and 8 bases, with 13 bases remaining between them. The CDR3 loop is CASSHGLGEAFF. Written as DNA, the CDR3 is TGTGCCAGCAGCCACGGGCTGGGGGAAGCTTTCTTT.

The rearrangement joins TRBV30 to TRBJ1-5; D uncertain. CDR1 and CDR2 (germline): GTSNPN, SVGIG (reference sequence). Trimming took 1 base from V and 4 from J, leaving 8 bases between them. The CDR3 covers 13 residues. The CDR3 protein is CAWSGGKNQPQHF. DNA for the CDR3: TGTGCCTGGAGTGGCGGCAAAAATCAGCCCCAGCATTTT.

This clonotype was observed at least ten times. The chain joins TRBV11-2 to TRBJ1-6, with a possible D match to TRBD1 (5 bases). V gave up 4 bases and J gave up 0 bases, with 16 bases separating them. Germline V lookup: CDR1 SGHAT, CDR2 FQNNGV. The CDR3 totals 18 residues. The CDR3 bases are TGTGCCAGCAGCTCCGGGACCCACCGAAGCTCCTATAATTCACCCCTCCACTTT. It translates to CASSSGTHRSSYNSPLHF. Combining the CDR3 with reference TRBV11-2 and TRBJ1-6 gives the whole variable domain EAGVAQSPRYKIIEKRQSVAFWCNPISGHATLYWYQQILGQGPKLLIQFQNNGVVDDSQLPKDRFSAERLKGVDSTLKIQPAKLEDSAVYLCASSSGTHRSSYNSPLHFGNGTRLTVT.

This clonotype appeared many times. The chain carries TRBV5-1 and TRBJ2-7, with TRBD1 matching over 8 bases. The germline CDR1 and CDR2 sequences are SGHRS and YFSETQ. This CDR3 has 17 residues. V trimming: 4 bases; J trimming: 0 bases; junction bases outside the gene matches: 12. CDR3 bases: TGCGCCAGCAGCCCGGATGCGGGGACAGGAGTCTCCTACGAGCAGTACTTC. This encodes CASSPDAGTGVSYEQYF.

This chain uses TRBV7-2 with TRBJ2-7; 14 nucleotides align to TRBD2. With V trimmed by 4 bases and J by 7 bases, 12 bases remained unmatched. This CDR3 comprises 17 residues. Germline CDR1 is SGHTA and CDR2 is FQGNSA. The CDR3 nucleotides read TGTGCCAGCAGCTCAGGAAGACTAGCGGGAGGGCCAGGGGAGCAGTACTTC. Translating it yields CASSSGRLAGGPGEQYF.

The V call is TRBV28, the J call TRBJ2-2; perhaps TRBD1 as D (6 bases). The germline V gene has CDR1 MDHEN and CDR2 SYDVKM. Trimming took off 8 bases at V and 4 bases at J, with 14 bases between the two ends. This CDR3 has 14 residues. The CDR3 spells CASGTSQGTGELFF. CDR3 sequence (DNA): TGTGCCAGCGGCACCTCACAGGGCACCGGGGAGCTGTTTTTT.